This T cell receptor (beta chain) comes out of a study of OX40 agonist ivuxolimab in advanced cancers. About the study as a whole: Ivuxolimab, which targeted the costimulatory receptor OX40 (CD134), was an agonistic, fully human IgG2 monoclonal antibody. Patients were allowed to have had prior anti-PD-1, anti-PD-L1 or anti-CTLA-4 therapy, and approximately 39% of the dose-escalation patients had been treated with checkpoint inhibitors. Intravenous ivuxolimab was administered to patients every 2 weeks at six dose levels: 0.01, 0.1, 0.3, 1.5, 3 and 10 mg/kg. The paper covers the monotherapy dose-escalation part of the phase I ivuxolimab trial, which included N = 52 patients. Peripheral TCRbeta sequencing was intended to test whether TCR sequence diversity was altered and clonal T-cell expansion was caused by ivuxolimab. In the dose-escalation cohort, more than 75% of patients were male, and the mean age was approximately 60 years, with a range of about 20 to 90. Partial responses were achieved by three dose-escalation patients, of whom one had hepatocellular carcinoma and two had cutaneous melanoma. Of the roughly 52 patients in dose escalation, about 20 had hepatocellular carcinoma, about 15 had melanoma, 9 had renal cell carcinoma and 9 had head and neck cancer. Results the study describes overall, beyond this receptor: Partial responders in the 0.1-3.0 mg/kg groups had among the lowest normalized peripheral clonal expansion, especially among CD8+ T cells. After ivuxolimab, more expanded clones were found on average in CD8+ T cells than in CD4+ T cells. At doses of 0.1 to 3.0 mg/kg, clonal expansion of both CD4+ and CD8+ T cells in blood was seen between baseline and week 6. Low levels of normalized T-cell clonal expansion were also shown by some nonresponding patients. The antigen specificity of the clonally expanded peripheral T cells was not determined.

Patients with autoimmune disease history or receiving systemic immunosuppression were excluded from the trial. Peripheral blood for TCR sequencing was collected from all dose cohorts at baseline, on cycle 4 day 1, and on cycle 7 day 1. The samples were taken from a phase I, first-in-human, multicenter, open-label dose-escalation trial of ivuxolimab. Adults with locally advanced or metastatic head and neck squamous cell, hepatocellular, melanoma or renal cell carcinoma were enrolled in the trial. Before TCR sequencing, CD4+ T cells and CD8+ T cells were sorted from peripheral blood as separate populations. To sequence the TCRbeta CDR3 region, genomic DNA was isolated from the sorted cells. TCRbeta CDR3 regions were sequenced using the immunoSEQ Assay. The clones in this table, taken by TCRdb from immuneACCESS, are in-frame only. Not every clone is retained; where verified, under half of the shortfall comes from an unresolved V gene, and the cause of the rest is unknown. The sample contains over 45,000 clones, roughly 80% of them found a single time. Of the sample, about 1% falls within the top ten clones.

The germline V gene specifies SQVTM as CDR1 and ANQGSEA as CDR2. From the cysteine through the phenylalanine, the CDR3 covers 12 amino acids. The DNA shown is the 36-base CDR3, in frame from base 1. In the case of this clone: The clone's antigen remains unknown. The germline gene is not matched at one end of the junction; a read error may be the cause. This specimen includes other DNA sequences encoding the same CDR3.

Sequences were derived from CD4+ or CD8+ T cells sorted from blood, sampled in a trial of the OX40 agonist ivuxolimab. The chain joins TRBV29-1 to TRBJ1-1, and TRBD1 aligns with 7 junction nucleotides. This clonotype was obtained from an adult with an advanced solid tumor such as melanoma, head and neck, liver or kidney cancer. CDR3 region: CSVQQGNTEAFF. At the DNA level, the sequence is TGCAGCGTTCAACAGGGGAACACTGAGGCTTTCTTT.